The clone carrying this TCR beta chain was seen ten or more times. What it binds is unknown. CDR3 length: 13 residues. Germline-derived CDR1 and CDR2 are SGHTA and FQGNSA. V was cut by 6 bases and J by 4 bases, with 12 bases left in between. TCRdb reprocessed the 5' RACE reads via MiXCR and lists one record per CDR3 protein. The top ten clones hold approximately 3% of a sample with 190,000 or so distinct CDR3 sequences, roughly a tenth of them seen once. These data originate in a study of T-cell memory formation after mild COVID-19. Study background: Each donor largely had its own TCR clusters. Study-level points and caveats: Pre-infection memory already had some responding clones, implying cross-reactive memory joined. Later expanders leaned CD4+, whereas day 15 to 85 contracting clones were balanced CD4/CD8.

The chain couples TRBV7-2 to TRBJ1-1, with D perhaps TRBD1 (6 bases). This clonotype was sampled from a man between 18 and 29 years old who had mild COVID-19 (a few samples of this study predate the infection). Cell type and time point are not known. Sequencing was performed on PBMCs or a T cell subset sorted from them (not recorded which). This chain's CDR3 is CASSPRGGTEAFF. The CDR3 DNA reads as TGTGCCAGCAGTCCCCGAGGGGGCACTGAAGCTTTCTTT.